This T cell receptor (beta chain) was recovered during a study of cytomegalovirus exposure and HLA in healthy donors. About this clone: Its antigen is unidentified.

Study-wide results and limits: TCR beta sequences reportedly predicted most subjects' HLA-A and HLA-B alleles accurately. Earlier analysis yielded a pattern in which most TCR beta V segments were productive about 90% or about 30% of the time.

These donors counted as nominally healthy when sampled, but unrecorded immune exposures were likely. 13 Jbeta primers and 60 Vbeta primers were used for the PCR. Generated by immunoSEQ multiplex PCR, the TCRdb table keeps only in-frame clones and is missing some. This sample's clone table lists 150,000 to 200,000 clones. Between the trimmed V and J ends, which lost 5 bases and 8 bases, there was a span of 7 bases. Germline V CDR1 and CDR2: SQVTM, ANQGSEA. CDR3 length equals 10 residues. The material sequenced was PBMCs. This receptor was taken from a woman younger than 35 in good health and CMV-seropositive. This chain joins TRBV29-1 and TRBJ1-3; D is unresolved. The CDR3 DNA is TGCAGCGTTCGGTCGGACACCATATATTTT. Encoded protein: CSVRSDTIYF.